These 17 T cell receptor beta chains came from one sample sequenced in a study of cytomegalovirus exposure and HLA in healthy donors. This PCR relied on a set of 60 Vbeta primers and 13 Jbeta primers. Data came from immunoSEQ multiplex PCR; TCRdb stores just in-frame clones and leaves some out. The data show 160,000 or so clones, 60% to 80% seen once. The sample taken for sequencing was PBMCs. Source of these receptors: a man aged 60-69 years in good health and CMV-seronegative.

This chain links TRBV11-3 with TRBJ1-1; D gene uncertain. Per the germline V gene, CDR1 is SGHNT and CDR2 is YENEEA. V was trimmed by 1 base and J by 1 base, leaving 4 bases between them. The CDR3 extends over 13 amino acids. The DNA of the CDR3 is TGTGCCAGCAGCTTAGGAGGGAACACTGAAGCTTTCTTT. Translating gives CASSLGGNTEAFF.

In this sample, this clone turned up a few times. The chain joins TRBV27 to TRBJ2-1; 10 bases are a match to TRBD2. The ends lost 6 bases at V and 5 bases at J; junction bases unmatched: 4. This CDR3 has 14 residues. The V gene's germline CDR1 is MNHEY and CDR2 SMNVEV (reference sequence). The CDR3 DNA follows: TGTGCCAGCAGCCTTGGACTAGCGGACAATGAGCAGTTCTTC. Protein sequence: CASSLGLADNEQFF.

This clone was counted once. The J gene is TRBJ2-7, the V gene TRBV5-1, with 10 nucleotides matching TRBD1. This CDR3 is 14 amino acids long. Germline V lookup: CDR1 SGHRS, CDR2 YFSETQ. The junction had 5 bases not matched to a gene; V was cut back by 4 bases and J by 4 bases. CDR3 in DNA: TGCGCCAGCAGCCGGGACAGGGGTGAATACGAGCAGTACTTC. It codes for CASSRDRGEYEQYF.

This chain uses TRBV4-1 with TRBJ1-1; 8 bases are a match to TRBD1. J lost 5 bases, V lost 1 base, and 3 bases had no gene match. Germline CDR1 reads MGHRA; CDR2 reads YSYEKL. The CDR3 is 14 amino acids. DNA for the CDR3: TGCGCCAGCAGCCAAGGAAACAGGGGGACTGAAGCTTTCTTT. It is translated as CASSQGNRGTEAFF.

V gene TRBV4-1 combines with J gene TRBJ1-4; the D is unclear. This CDR3 has 14 amino acids. Trimming removed 4 bases at V and 7 bases at J, with 13 bases between. Looked up from germline, CDR1 is MGHRA and CDR2 is YSYEKL. CDR3 DNA sequence: TGCGCCAGCAGCCCCGGGAGGGAGGGTGAAAAACTGTTTTTT. It codes for CASSPGREGEKLFF.

This clone has just a few counts. J is TRBJ1-1 and V is TRBV6-5; D not certain. The ends were cut back, 5 bases at V and 1 base at J, with 11 bases in the middle. The CDR3 is 14 residues long. Germline CDR1 reads MNHEY; CDR2 reads SVGAGI. The CDR3 nucleotides are TGTGCCAGCAGTCGGGCCCGGGGGAACACTGAAGCTTTCTTT. Translation: CASSRARGNTEAFF.

The rearrangement links TRBV4-1 to TRBJ1-5; D uncertain. The length of the CDR3 is 14 residues. V was clipped by 4 bases and J by 7 bases, with 14 bases between them. Germline V gene sequence: CDR1 MGHRA, CDR2 YSYEKL. CDR3 coding DNA: TGCGCCAGCAGCCGTCCGGGATCGGGGCAGCCCCAGCATTTT. Protein sequence: CASSRPGSGQPQHF.

This clone showed up just a few times. The rearrangement uses TRBV18 and TRBJ1-5, with TRBD1 identical over 7 bases. The trim removed 3 bases at V and 1 base at J, leaving 6 bases unmatched. The CDR3 length is 16 residues. CDR1 and CDR2 (germline): KGHSH, LQKENI. This CDR3 is CASSPAGGRSNQPQHF. For the CDR3, the DNA is TGTGCCAGCTCACCTGCAGGGGGGAGAAGCAATCAGCCCCAGCATTTT.

The chain recombines TRBV12-5 with TRBJ1-1; maybe TRBD1 (5 bases). This CDR3 is built from 14 residues. V shed 7 bases and J shed 1 base, with 13 bases lying between them. The germline gives CDR1 LGHNT, CDR2 FRNRAP. This chain's CDR3 is CASAHQGGNTEAFF. CDR3 nucleotide sequence: TGTGCTAGTGCGCATCAGGGTGGGAACACTGAAGCTTTCTTT.

This clone was seen more than once but under ten times. CDR3 nucleotides: TGTGCCATCAGTCCAAACACCGGGGAGCTGTTTTTT. Its translation: CAISPNTGELFF. The chain couples TRBV10-3 to TRBJ2-2; D unclear. Trimming took 5 bases from V and 2 from J, leaving 3 bases between them. CDR3 length equals 12 residues. CDR1 and CDR2 from the germline V gene are ENHRY and SYGVKD.

V gene TRBV5-5 combines with J gene TRBJ1-1; 8 bases align to TRBD1. With V trimmed by 4 bases and J by 0 bases, 5 bases remained unmatched. In germline, CDR1 is SGHKS, CDR2 YYEKEE (reference sequence). The length of the CDR3 is 15 residues. CDR3: CASSTRQGLNTEAFF. CDR3 bases: TGTGCCAGCAGCACCCGACAGGGGCTGAACACTGAAGCTTTCTTT.

J is TRBJ2-1 and V is TRBV2, with D unclear. The CDR3 has 10 residues. Per the germline V gene, CDR1 is SNHLY and CDR2 is FYNNEI. The ends were cut back, 6 bases at V and 10 bases at J, with 7 bases in the middle. This CDR3 reads CASSTAEQFF. The CDR3 bases are TGTGCCAGCAGCACAGCCGAGCAGTTCTTC.

CDR3 nucleotides: TGTGCCAGCAGCTTAGGGCAGAAGTATGGCTACACCTTC. The encoded protein is CASSLGQKYGYTF. V gene TRBV11-2 combines with J gene TRBJ1-2; no firm D call. The CDR3 extends over 13 amino acids. Germline CDR1 is SGHAT and CDR2 is FQNNGV. V shed 1 base and J shed 5 bases, with 8 bases lying between them.

The gene calls are TRBV29-1 and TRBJ2-5, with D tentatively TRBD2 (6 bases). This CDR3 comprises 14 residues. Trimming left V 4 bases short and J 5 bases short, with 17 bases between. CDR1 is SQVTM, CDR2 ANQGSEA, per germline. The CDR3 sequence: CSVARDFLGETQYF. The CDR3 DNA sequence: TGCAGCGTTGCTCGGGACTTTCTAGGGGAGACCCAGTACTTC. The full variable domain, in which reference TRBV29-1 and TRBJ2-5 provide the parts outside the CDR3, is SAVISQKPSRDICQRGTSLTIQCQVDSQVTMMFWYRQQPGQSLTLIATANQGSEATYESGFVIDKFPISRPNLTFSTLTVSNMSPEDSSIYLCSVARDFLGETQYFGPGTRLLVL.

The genes are TRBV29-1 and TRBJ2-5; D remains unclear. CDR1 and CDR2 (germline): SQVTM, ANQGSEA. The CDR3 has 11 residues. Trimming removed 3 bases at V and 5 bases at J, with 7 bases between. CDR3 in amino acids: CSVEVRETQYF. The CDR3 DNA sequence: TGCAGCGTTGAGGTGCGCGAGACCCAGTACTTC.

The V call is TRBV11-2, the J call TRBJ1-3; the match to TRBD1 covers 10 bases. The CDR3 is 16 residues long. V lost 5 bases, J lost 2 bases, and 6 bases stayed unmatched. Germline CDR1 is SGHAT and CDR2 is FQNNGV. The CDR3 reads CASSHQGQGAGNTIYF. CDR3 sequence (DNA): TGTGCCAGCAGCCACCAAGGACAGGGGGCTGGAAACACCATATATTTT.

The chain joins TRBV7-7 to TRBJ2-5, with 13 positions matching TRBD2. V lost 6 bases and J lost 7; bases outside the gene matches: 8. The CDR3 is 15 amino acids. Germline CDR1 reads SSHAT; CDR2 reads FNYEAQ (reference sequence). The CDR3 DNA sequence: TGTGCCAGCAGTGAGGGGACTAGCGGGACGGGGACCCAGTACTTC. This gives the protein CASSEGTSGTGTQYF.